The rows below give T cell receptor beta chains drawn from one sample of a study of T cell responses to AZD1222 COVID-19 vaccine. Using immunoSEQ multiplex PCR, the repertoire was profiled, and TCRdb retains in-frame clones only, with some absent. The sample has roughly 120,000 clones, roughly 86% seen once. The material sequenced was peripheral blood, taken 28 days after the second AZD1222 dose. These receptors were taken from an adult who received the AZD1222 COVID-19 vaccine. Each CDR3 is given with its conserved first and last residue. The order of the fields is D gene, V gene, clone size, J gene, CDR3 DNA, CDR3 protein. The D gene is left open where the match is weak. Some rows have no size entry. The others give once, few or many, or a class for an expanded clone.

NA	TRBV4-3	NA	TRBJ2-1	TGCGCCAGCAGCCACGTGGAAGGGGCTGCCAATGAGCAGTTCTTC	CASSHVEGAANEQFF
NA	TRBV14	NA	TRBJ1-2	TGTGCCAGCAGCCAATCGGACGGTGAACTATATGGCTACACCTTC	CASSQSDGELYGYTF
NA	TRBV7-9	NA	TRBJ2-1	TGTGCCAGCAGCTCTATTGGGGGGAGGAATGAGCAGTTCTTC	CASSSIGGRNEQFF
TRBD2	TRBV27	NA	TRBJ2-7	TGTGCCAGCAGTTTGGGGCTAGCGGTTCCCTACGAGCAGTACTTC	CASSLGLAVPYEQYF
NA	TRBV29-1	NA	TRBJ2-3	TGCAGCGTGTCCCACACAGATACGCAGTATTTT	CSVSHTDTQYF
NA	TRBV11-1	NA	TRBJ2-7	TGTGCCAGCAGTCCTTCCTCCTACGAGCAGTACTTC	CASSPSSYEQYF
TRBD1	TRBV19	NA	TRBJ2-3	TGTGCCAGTAGTACCTACCGGACAGGGAGGTGGACAGATACGCAGTATTTT	CASSTYRTGRWTDTQYF
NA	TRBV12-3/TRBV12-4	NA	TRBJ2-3	TGTGCCAGCACCTCCTCCTCAGATACGCAGTATTTT	CASTSSSDTQYF
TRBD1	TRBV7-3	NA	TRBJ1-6	TGTGCCAGCAGCTTAGAGGGGGCGACGGCAGGGTATAGGTCACCCCTCCACTTT	CASSLEGATAGYRSPLHF
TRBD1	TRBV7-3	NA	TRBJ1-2	TGTGCCAGCAGCCCGACAGGGGGCGAAGTTGGCTACACCTTC	CASSPTGGEVGYTF
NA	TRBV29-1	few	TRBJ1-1	TGCAGCGTTGTGCTCAGCGCTGAAGCTTTCTTT	CSVVLSAEAFF
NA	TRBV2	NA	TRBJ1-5	TGTGCCAGCAGTGAAAGCAATCAGCCCCAGCATTTT	CASSESNQPQHF
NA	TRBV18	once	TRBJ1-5	TGTGCCAGCTCACGGAGCAATCAGCCCCAGCATTTT	CASSRSNQPQHF
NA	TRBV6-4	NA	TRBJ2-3	TGTGCCAGCAGTGACTCCAGGGACCGTTCTCTGTATTTT	CASSDSRDRSLYF
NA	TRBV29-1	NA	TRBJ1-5	TGCAGCGTTGGGGCAGATAATCAGCCCCAGCATTTT	CSVGADNQPQHF
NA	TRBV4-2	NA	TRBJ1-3	TGTGCCAGCAGCCAAGCGCCTCTGGGTGTCGATTTGGCTGGAAACACCATATATTTT	CASSQAPLGVDLAGNTIYF
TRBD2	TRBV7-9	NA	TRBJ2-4	TGTGCCAGCAGCACTTTAGCGGGAGGGTCCGATGTGACCAAAAACATTCAGTACTTC	CASSTLAGGSDVTKNIQYF
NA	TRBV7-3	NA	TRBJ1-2	TGTGCCAGCAGCTCCGGGCGGGATGGCTACACCTTC	CASSSGRDGYTF
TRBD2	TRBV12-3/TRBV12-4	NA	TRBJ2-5	TGTGCCAGCAGTTTAGCGCGGGGGGAGACCCAGTACTTC	CASSLARGETQYF
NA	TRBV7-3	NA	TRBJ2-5	TGTGCCAGCAGCTACACAGGGAGACAAGAGACCCAGTACTTC	CASSYTGRQETQYF
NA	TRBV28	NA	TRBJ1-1	TGTGCCAGCAGACCACCAGGGAGTAGTGGAGCTTTCTTT	CASRPPGSSGAFF
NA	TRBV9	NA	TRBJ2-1	TGTGCCAGCAGCGAAACAAACAATGAGCAGTTCTTC	CASSETNNEQFF
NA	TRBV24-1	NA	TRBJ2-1	TGTGCCACCAGCTCATCCATCCCTCCACAAAATGAGCAGTTCTTC	CATSSSIPPQNEQFF
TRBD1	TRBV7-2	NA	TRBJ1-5	TGTGCCAGCAGCTTAGGGGACAGGGGAGGCAATCAGCCCCAGCATTTT	CASSLGDRGGNQPQHF
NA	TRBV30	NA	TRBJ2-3	TGTGCCTGGACCCGGGGGCAAGATACGCAGTATTTT	CAWTRGQDTQYF
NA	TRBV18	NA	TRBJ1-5	TGTGCCAGCTCACAGACGGGGCTCAATCAGCCCCAGCATTTT	CASSQTGLNQPQHF
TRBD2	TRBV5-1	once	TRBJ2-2	TGCGCCAGCAGCTCCCGACTAGCCCCGAACACCGGGGAGCTGTTTTTT	CASSSRLAPNTGELFF